Reported below is one T cell receptor (beta chain). This specimen comes from a study of T-cell memory formation after mild COVID-19. cDNA libraries for TCR alpha and TCR beta, carrying sample barcodes and UMIs, came from 5'RACE with constant-segment primers. From the 5' RACE reads, TCRdb called clonotypes with MiXCR, one entry per CDR3 protein. The sample yields some 68,000 distinct CDR3 sequences, 16% seen once. The V and J ends lost 3 bases and 0 bases respectively, with 8 bases between them. The CDR3 runs to 14 residues. The germline V gene has CDR1 KGHDR and CDR2 SFDVKD. J is TRBJ2-7 and V is TRBV24-1; tentatively, D is TRBD1 (6 bases). Input material: PBMCs or a T cell subset sorted from them (not recorded which). The TCR comes from an adult woman who had mild COVID-19 (a few samples of this study predate the infection). Cell type and time point are not known. The CDR3, as DNA: TGTGCCACCAGTGATCCGGACAGCTCCTACGAGCAGTACTTC. Translated: CATSDPDSSYEQYF.